What follows are 6 T cell receptor beta chains derived from one specimen sequenced in a study of blood T cell repertoires in COVID-19. Some clones are missing from TCRdb's copy, which holds only in-frame ones; the method was immunoSEQ multiplex PCR. The data contain a few hundred thousand clones, approximately 89% of them singletons. The sequencing sample was made of PBMCs or T cells enriched from blood (not recorded which). Receptors originate from a woman aged 40 to 49 who had been exposed to COVID-19.

This clone was detected only once. This sequence joins TRBV27 and TRBJ2-3; 15 nucleotides line up with TRBD2. V gave up 5 bases and J gave up 2 bases; unmatched junction bases: 8. This CDR3 has 18 amino acids. CDR1 is MNHEY, CDR2 SMNVEV, per germline (reference sequence). CDR3 nucleotides: TGTGCCAGCAGTCCCGGGACTAGCGGGGGGCGCATCACAGATACGCAGTATTTT. Amino acids: CASSPGTSGGRITDTQYF.

CDR3 sequence: CASRGREGHTDTQYF. As DNA, the CDR3 is TGTGCCAGCAGAGGCCGGGAGGGCCACACAGATACGCAGTATTTT. This chain uses TRBV7-8 with TRBJ2-3; TRBD2 matches at 8 bases. This CDR3 has 15 residues. V was clipped by 6 bases and J by 2 bases; unmatched bases: 7. Germline V lookup: CDR1 SGHVS, CDR2 FQNEAQ.

This clone was seen just once. The gene calls are TRBV12-3 or TRBV12-4 and TRBJ2-7, with D unresolved. Trimming stripped 6 bases from V and 5 bases from J, with 14 bases between. The CDR3 contains 13 residues. The CDR3 sequence: CASRNLQLDEQYF. For the CDR3, the DNA is TGTGCCAGCAGAAACCTACAGCTCGACGAGCAGTACTTC.

This clone was seen only once. The chain joins TRBV19 to TRBJ1-2, with TRBD1 matching over 9 bases. V lost 10 bases to trimming and J lost 8 bases; unmatched junction nucleotides: 8. Germline V CDR1 and CDR2: LNHDA, SQIVND (reference sequence). The CDR3 consists of 12 residues. The CDR3 region has the DNA TGTGCCACCACAGGGGGCGCGTGGGGCTACACCTTC. Its protein is CATTGGAWGYTF.

This clone occurred once. The chain links TRBV29-1 to TRBJ1-4; D not resolved. Germline values: CDR1 SQVTM, CDR2 ANQGSEA. The CDR3 loop spans 15 amino acids. V shed 4 bases and J shed 0 bases, with 12 bases lying between them. The CDR3 spells CSVATDTATNEKLFF. CDR3 nucleotide sequence: TGCAGCGTTGCCACCGACACCGCAACTAATGAAAAACTGTTTTTT.

The chain joins TRBV7-6 to TRBJ1-1; D gene unclear. Trimming shortened V by 4 bases and J by 11 bases, and 23 bases separated the two germline ends. Germline CDR1 and CDR2: SGHVS and FNYEAQ. The CDR3 is 15 amino acids. CDR3 nucleotides: TGTGCCAGCAGCTCCCCTACCGGGTCCCAAGTGAGGGCTTTCTTT. This translates into CASSSPTGSQVRAFF.